This TCR beta chain was profiled in a study of PD-L1 blockade in urothelial cancer. The protocol was immunoSEQ multiplex PCR, while the TCRdb copy is restricted to in-frame clones and leaves out a portion. The data show more than 85,000 clones, with more than 75% seen just once and about 2% held by the top ten. CDR1 and CDR2 from the germline V gene are MDHEN and SYDVKM. The CDR3 loop spans 15 amino acids. Trimming at V came to 7 bases and at J to 8 bases, leaving 11 bases not matched to a gene. Indicated time point: pretreatment peripheral blood. Sequencing used PBMCs, obtained around atezolizumab (anti-PD-L1) treatment. The TCR sequence derives from a man in his sixties with urothelial cancer. The rearrangement uses TRBV28 and TRBJ1-2; 12 nucleotides match TRBD1. This CDR3 reads CASTIGGQGARGYTF. The CDR3 DNA is TGTGCCAGCACCATCGGGGGACAGGGGGCTCGGGGCTACACCTTC.